This T cell receptor beta chain was captured by sequencing in a study of T cell responses to AZD1222 COVID-19 vaccine listed by TCRdb under 2021. With regard to the full study: AZD1222 recipients with second doses at about 4 weeks or about 12 weeks were pooled, because spike-specific TCR depth and breadth did not differ between schedules. A total of 230 to 250 trial participants underwent TCR sequencing, of whom some 200 had received two doses of AZD1222 and around 25 had received two doses of the MenACWY control vaccine. Trial participants were enrolled by age into subgroups of 18-55, 56-69 and 70-plus years, and around 150, 29 and 61 TCR-sequenced participants, respectively, were included in these subgroups. Findings and caveats that apply to the study as a whole: Nearly half of unique spike-specific TCRs reportedly recognized epitopes outside regions mutated in the B.1.351 and B.1.1.7 variants. The 56-69-year group was small, and its depth increase did not reach significance, likely because of low power. Spike-specific TCR breadth and depth rose significantly after two AZD1222 doses compared with day 0 and with MenACWY recipients. The whole spike protein was spanned by vaccine-associated CD4 TCRs, and dominant responses were seen in regions 160-218 and 743-854. Because no samples from the day 14 peak response were available, repertoires could be characterized only after the peak T cell response. Conclusions about previously exposed vaccinees are limited, since just five to seven AZD1222 recipients were seropositive for SARS-CoV-2 at baseline. Participants were mostly white British, with more females than males. The authors suggested clonal diversity may have been underestimated.

This specimen's time point label, per the study, means: baseline before first vaccination. Vaccinee samples came from UK trials COV001 and COV002, including a single-blind randomized controlled phase 2/3 trial of AZD1222 (ChAdOx1 nCoV-19) in healthy adults. Trial participant PBMC samples were collected at day 0 and day 28 after the second dose for TCRbeta chain sequencing. The CDR3 regions of human TCRbeta chains were analyzed by immunosequencing. The paper's processing steps were these. Repertoire TCRs were checked for matches against a reference library of SARS-CoV-2-specific TCRs that had been generated using the MIRA antigen-specificity platform. Breadth was defined as the fraction of unique TCRs that were SARS-CoV-2-associated, and depth was defined as the fraction of total T cells that were SARS-CoV-2-associated. Using the MIRA data, each spike-specific TCR was mapped to the spike region that the TCR reacts to and placed in a CD4 or CD8 class. Log10-transformed breadth and depth values were compared by one-way ANOVA with Sidak's multiple comparisons tests. Not all clones reach the TCRdb copy of this immuneACCESS table, which keeps in-frame sequences only. Checked studies attribute under half of the gap to unresolved V genes and leave the rest unexplained. V, J and clone size are taken as reported in that table, and D and trimming were inferred from the DNA itself. Recorded for this sample are around 70,000 clones; roughly 90% of them occurred a single time. About 2.7% of the sample rests with the top ten.

CDR3 length: 16 amino acids, cysteine to phenylalanine. Only the CDR3 DNA is retained, 48 bases long and in frame from the first base. The germline V gene sets CDR1 to KGHDR and CDR2 to SFDVKD. Relative to germline, V is 3 bases shorter and J is 9 bases shorter, with 20 bases between their ends. As to this clone: Its antigen is unknown. No base-level quality is on record; no much larger clone is a single base apart.

The material sequenced was peripheral blood, taken on day 0 of AZD1222 vaccination. The clonotype was recovered from an adult in good health. The rearranged chain carries TRBV24-1 and TRBJ2-1; the D gene cannot be resolved reliably. The nucleotides are TGTGCCACCAGTGATGCTCCGGGTCTCCCCCACAGTGAGCAGTTCTTC. This translates into CATSDAPGLPHSEQFF.